This TCR beta chain emerged from a study of blood T cell repertoires in COVID-19. CDR3 length: 12 amino acids. The trim removed 4 bases at V and 0 bases at J, leaving 0 bases unmatched. Germline CDR1 and CDR2: SQVTM and ANQGSEA. Patients in Seattle were enrolled during active infection, then followed longitudinally. In the original workflow: The authors estimated nucleated cell counts from reference gene primer amplification. The method was immunoSEQ multiplex PCR; TCRdb's version includes in-frame clones alone and lacks a portion of them. That table is the source of V, J and clone size, and D and trimming were worked out from the DNA. The data show around 61,000 clones, roughly 89% seen once.

The source is a woman aged 55-75 years with COVID-19, enrolled during active disease. The sample consisted of peripheral blood. The rearrangement joins TRBV29-1 to TRBJ2-7; 7 positions match TRBD1. CDR3 bases: TGCAGCGTTGGACAGGGCTCCTACGAGCAGTACTTC. Translation: CSVGQGSYEQYF.